A selection of T cell receptor beta chains follows, all from one sample in a study of CXCR3-negative and CXCR3-positive naive CD8 T cells. TCRdb re-called the 5' RACE reads; one entry per CDR3 protein, DNA not given. The table lists 5,500 to 6,000 distinct CDR3 sequences. Sequenced: naive CXCR3- CD8+ T cells from blood. The receptors were sampled from a human donor in good health. Some clones in this sample may be carry-over from other donors' samples. Both conserved end residues are part of each CDR3. The listing skips clone size in some rows; elsewhere it reads once, few, many or a size class.

V	size	J	CDR3
TRBV6-5	NA	TRBJ2-1	CASSQGPYNEQFF
TRBV29-1	NA	TRBJ1-2	CSVEVFGVIYGYTF
TRBV7-2	medium-sized	TRBJ1-2	CASSSPNLYGYTF
TRBV29-1	medium-sized	TRBJ2-7	CSVVSDNSYEQYF
TRBV7-2	medium-sized	TRBJ2-7	CASSLGPGRYEQYF
TRBV20-1	NA	TRBJ1-2	CSARDETIPHQGTYYGYTF
TRBV2	NA	TRBJ1-2	CAGGQASGNYGYTF
TRBV15	NA	TRBJ2-5	CATSRGGRETQYF
TRBV20-1	NA	TRBJ1-1	CSAGDRQNTEAFF
TRBV6-2/TRBV6-3	NA	TRBJ2-1	CASSYYISGRAHEQFF
TRBV27	medium-sized	TRBJ2-6	CASTWGGGANVLTF
TRBV29-1	medium-sized	TRBJ1-1	CSVAPMGVTEAFF
TRBV6-5	medium-sized	TRBJ1-2	CASSYSIETGINHTF
TRBV6-5	NA	TRBJ1-6	CASSYSIGGNSPLHF
TRBV4-3	medium-sized	TRBJ2-2	CASPRSNDSSNTGELFF